The T cell receptor beta chain under discussion was sequenced for a study of blood T cell repertoires in COVID-19. Study in general: In each case, the material was cDNA or gDNA derived from T cells, B-cell-depleted T cells, or PBMCs.

Per germline, CDR1 SGHAT and CDR2 FQNNGV. The V gene lost 3 bases and the J gene lost 1 base, with 21 bases spanning the gap. The CDR3 extends over 18 amino acids. Sequencing used immunoSEQ multiplex PCR; TCRdb keeps in-frame clones, though not all of them. The table includes around 250,000 clones, around 80% detected once. The chain is built from TRBV11-2 and TRBJ1-1, with a weak D call TRBD1 (5 bases). Sequencing was done on a sample of peripheral blood. The receptor was derived from a man of 80 years or more with acute or convalescent COVID-19. Here the CDR3 reads CASSLGGMPPVGNTEAFF. DNA for the CDR3: TGTGCCAGCAGCTTGGGGGGGATGCCTCCCGTTGGGAACACTGAAGCTTTCTTT.